Presented here are 2 T cell receptor beta chains from one specimen sequenced in a study of blood T cells in healthy people across ages (dated by TCRdb to between 2015 and 2017). Receptors were amplified or captured by 5' RACE. A second PCR of roughly 7 to 11 cycles was performed with a sample-barcoded 5' primer and a J-beta primer mix. TCRdb passed the public sequencing reads through fastp at Q25 and MiXCR, retaining productive beta sequences. Every CDR3 protein is listed once, alongside the most common genes and DNA of its rows. The table for this sample lists 1.5 million to 2 million distinct CDR3 sequences; 35% to 50% of them were counted only once. In total, the top ten clones hold under 30% of the sample. Sequenced material: blood. These receptor sequences come from a human donor in good health.

The rearrangement uses TRBV5-1 and TRBJ2-1, with TRBD1 matching over 7 bases. The trim removed 2 bases at V and 8 bases at J, leaving 7 bases unmatched. Germline assignment: CDR1 SGHRS and CDR2 YFSETQ. The CDR3 sequence is 14 residues long. The CDR3 DNA sequence: TGCGCCAGCAGCTTCGGACAGGCTATGGATGAGCAGTTCTTC. It translates to CASSFGQAMDEQFF.

This rearrangement joins TRBV20-1 to TRBJ2-1; no clear D. The CDR3 is made up of 15 amino acids. V dropped 5 bases and J dropped 7 bases, with 21 bases sitting between them. In germline, CDR1 is DFQATT, CDR2 SNEGSKA (reference sequence). In DNA, the CDR3 is TGCAGTGCTTACTCCGGGTTAGACGTGGGAAATGAGCAGTTCTTC. This codes for CSAYSGLDVGNEQFF.